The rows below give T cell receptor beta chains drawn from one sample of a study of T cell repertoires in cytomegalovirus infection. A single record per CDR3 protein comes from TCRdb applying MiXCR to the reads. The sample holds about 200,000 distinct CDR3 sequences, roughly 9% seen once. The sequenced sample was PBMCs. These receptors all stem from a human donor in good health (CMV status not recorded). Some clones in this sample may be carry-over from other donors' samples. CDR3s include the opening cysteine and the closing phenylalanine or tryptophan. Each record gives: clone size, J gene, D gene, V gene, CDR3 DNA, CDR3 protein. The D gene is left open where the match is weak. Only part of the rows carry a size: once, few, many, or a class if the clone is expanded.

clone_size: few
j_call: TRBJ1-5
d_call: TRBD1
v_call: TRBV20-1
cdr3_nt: TGCAGTGCTTTCCCGGCGGGACAGGGGGGACTCAATCAGCCCCAGCATTTT
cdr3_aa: CSAFPAGQGGLNQPQHF

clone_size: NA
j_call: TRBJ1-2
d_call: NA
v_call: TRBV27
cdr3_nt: TGTGCCAGCAGTCCGGGTGTGGGCTATGGCTACACCTTC
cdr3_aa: CASSPGVGYGYTF

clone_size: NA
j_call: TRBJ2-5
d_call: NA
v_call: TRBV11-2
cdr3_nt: TGTGCCAGCAGCTCAGACAGGGAGACCCAGTACTTC
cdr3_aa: CASSSDRETQYF

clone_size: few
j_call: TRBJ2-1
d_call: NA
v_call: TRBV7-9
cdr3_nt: TGTGCCACCTTCGCCACCGAAATATCTGAGCAGTTCTTC
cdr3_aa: CATFATEISEQFF

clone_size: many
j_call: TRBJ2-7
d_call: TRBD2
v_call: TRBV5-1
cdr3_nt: TGCGCCAGCAGCACGGGACTAGCGGGGGGGCGGTCGTCCGAGCAGTACTTC
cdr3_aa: CASSTGLAGGRSSEQYF

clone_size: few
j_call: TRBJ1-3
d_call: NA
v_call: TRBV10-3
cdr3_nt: TGTGCCATCAGTGGGGCCACAGGAGTCTCTGGAAACACCATATATTTT
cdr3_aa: CAISGATGVSGNTIYF

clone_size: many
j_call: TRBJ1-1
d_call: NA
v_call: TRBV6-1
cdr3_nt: TGTGCCAGCAGGCTCTCGTTGAACACTGAAGCTTTCTTT
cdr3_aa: CASRLSLNTEAFF

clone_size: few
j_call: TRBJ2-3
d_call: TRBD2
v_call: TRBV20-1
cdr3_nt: TGCAGTATCCTAGCGGGAGGGGGCACAGATACGCAGTATTTT
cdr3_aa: CSILAGGGTDTQYF

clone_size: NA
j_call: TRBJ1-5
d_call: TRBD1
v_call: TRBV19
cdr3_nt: TGTGCCAGTAGTATAGTGACAGGGAGGTATAGCAATCAGCCCCAGCATTTT
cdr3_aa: CASSIVTGRYSNQPQHF

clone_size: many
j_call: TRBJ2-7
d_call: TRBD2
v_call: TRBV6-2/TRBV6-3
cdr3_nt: TGTGCCAGCAGTTACGAACGCCGGCGGGGGGGCCTCTACGAGCAGTACTTC
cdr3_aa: CASSYERRRGGLYEQYF

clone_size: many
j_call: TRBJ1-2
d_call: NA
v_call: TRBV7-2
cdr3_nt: TGTGCCAGCAGCTTAGTTATGGCAGGGAGCGGCTACACCTTC
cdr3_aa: CASSLVMAGSGYTF

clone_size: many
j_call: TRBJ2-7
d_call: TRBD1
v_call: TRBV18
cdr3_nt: TGTGCCAGCTCACCATTGACAGGGCACGAGCAGTACTTC
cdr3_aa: CASSPLTGHEQYF

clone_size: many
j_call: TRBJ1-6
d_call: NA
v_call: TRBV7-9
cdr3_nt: TGTGCCAGCAGCTTAGAGAATTCACCCCTCCACTTT
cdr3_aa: CASSLENSPLHF

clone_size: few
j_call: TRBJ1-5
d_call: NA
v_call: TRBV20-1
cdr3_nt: TGCAGTGCTAGATTAGTCGGGACCGGGACAAGCTACAATCAGCCCCAGCATTTT
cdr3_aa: CSARLVGTGTSYNQPQHF

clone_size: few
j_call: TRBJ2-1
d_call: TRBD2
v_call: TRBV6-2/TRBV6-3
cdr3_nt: TGTGCCAGCAGTTACCAGCGCGCTAGCGGGGGGCGGGCCAATGAGCAGTTCTTC
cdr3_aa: CASSYQRASGGRANEQFF

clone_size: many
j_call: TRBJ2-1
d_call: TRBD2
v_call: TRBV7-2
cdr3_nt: TGTGCCACGAGACTAGCGGGGGGCTATGAGCAGTTCTTC
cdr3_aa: CATRLAGGYEQFF

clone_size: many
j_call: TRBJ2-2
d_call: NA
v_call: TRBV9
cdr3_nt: TGTGCCAGCAGCGTAGGCCCAGCGGGGAACACCGGGGAGCTGTTTTTT
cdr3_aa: CASSVGPAGNTGELFF

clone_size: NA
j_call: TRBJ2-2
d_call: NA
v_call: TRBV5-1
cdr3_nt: TGCGCCAGCAGCGCGAAGATTTCTGTGGGGGAGCTGTTTTTT
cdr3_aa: CASSAKISVGELFF

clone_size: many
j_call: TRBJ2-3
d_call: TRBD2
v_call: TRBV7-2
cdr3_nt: TGTGCCAGCAGCTCTAGCGGTAGGGTGGGCACAGATACGCAGTATTTT
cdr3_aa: CASSSSGRVGTDTQYF

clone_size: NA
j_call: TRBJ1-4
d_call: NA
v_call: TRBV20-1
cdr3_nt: TGCAGTGCTAGACCCCCCCTGTTATTCGAGGGAAAACTGTTTTTT
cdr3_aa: CSARPPLLFEGKLFF

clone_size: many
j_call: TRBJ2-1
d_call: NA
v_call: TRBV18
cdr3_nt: TGTGCCAGCTCACCCCCCGGGGTAGCCTACAATGAGCAGTTCTTC
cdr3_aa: CASSPPGVAYNEQFF

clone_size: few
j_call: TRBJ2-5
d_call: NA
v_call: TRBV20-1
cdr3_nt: TGCAGTGCAATCCGGGGCTACCAAGAGACCCAGTACTTC
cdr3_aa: CSAIRGYQETQYF

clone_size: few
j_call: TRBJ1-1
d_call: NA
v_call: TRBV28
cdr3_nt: TGTGCCAGCAGTTTAGTTTCACAGGGTCTCAAAGCTTTCTTT
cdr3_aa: CASSLVSQGLKAFF